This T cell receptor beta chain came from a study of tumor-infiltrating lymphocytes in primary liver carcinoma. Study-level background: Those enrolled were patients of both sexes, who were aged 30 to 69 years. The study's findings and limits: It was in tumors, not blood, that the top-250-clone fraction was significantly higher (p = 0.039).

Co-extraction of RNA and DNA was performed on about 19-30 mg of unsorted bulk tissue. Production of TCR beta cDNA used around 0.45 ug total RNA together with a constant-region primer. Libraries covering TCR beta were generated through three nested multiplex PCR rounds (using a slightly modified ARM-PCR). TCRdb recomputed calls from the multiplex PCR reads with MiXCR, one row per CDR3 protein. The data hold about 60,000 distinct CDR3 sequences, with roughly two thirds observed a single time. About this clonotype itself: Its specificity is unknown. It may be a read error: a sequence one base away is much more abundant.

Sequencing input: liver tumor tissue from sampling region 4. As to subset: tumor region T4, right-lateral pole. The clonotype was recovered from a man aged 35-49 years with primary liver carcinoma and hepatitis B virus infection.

CDR3 amino acids: CASTTPGREASGEQYF. In DNA form, the CDR3 reads TGTGCCAGCACGACTCCTGGGCGGGAGGCAAGTGGGGAGCAGTACTTC. The J gene is TRBJ2-7, the V gene TRBV11-2, with 8 bases fitting TRBD2. J lost 7 bases, V lost 7 bases, and 18 bases had no gene match. The V gene's germline CDR1 is SGHAT and CDR2 FQNNGV. The CDR3 is 16 amino acids. Drawing the rest from reference TRBV11-2 and TRBJ2-7, the complete variable domain is EAGVAQSPRYKIIEKRQSVAFWCNPISGHATLYWYQQILGQGPKLLIQFQNNGVVDDSQLPKDRFSAERLKGVDSTLKIQPAKLEDSAVYLCASTTPGREASGEQYFGPGTRLTVT.